The 13 T cell receptor beta chains reported below all come from one sample, sequenced in a study of T cells in Graves' hyperthyroidism and ophthalmopathy. The CDR3 regions of TCR beta were amplified from RNA transcripts. HTBI primers were employed in a first-round RT-PCR of the TCR CDR3. TCRdb used MiXCR to reprocess the multiplex PCR reads, holding one entry per CDR3 protein. The sample lists approximately 690,000 distinct CDR3 sequences; less than 25% were seen once. The specimen was blood. The receptors here all came from a man younger than 45 with Graves' ophthalmopathy.

The J gene is TRBJ1-1, the V gene TRBV7-2; unclear D gene. With 1 base removed from V and 0 bases from J, the gap between germline ends came to 18 bases. In germline, CDR1 is SGHTA, CDR2 FQGNSA. The CDR3 is 18 amino acids. DNA of the CDR3: TGTGCCAGCAGCTTAGTGGGCAAGCGCCGACAAATGAACACTGAAGCTTTCTTT. Translating it yields CASSLVGKRRQMNTEAFF.

Concerning this clonotype: The junction differs from germline at one of its ends, possibly a read error. The genes are TRBV2 and TRBJ2-1; D might be TRBD2 (6 bases). CDR1 SNHLY and CDR2 FYNNEI come from the germline V gene. The CDR3 contains 14 residues. CDR3 in DNA: TGTGCCAGCAGATCTACCCTAGCGAGTAATGAGCAGCTCTTC. This encodes CASRSTLASNEQLF.

The chain uses TRBV27 and TRBJ1-6; D unclear. The CDR3 is 15 amino acids. Germline CDR1 is MNHEY and CDR2 is SMNVEV (reference sequence). The ends were cut back, 6 bases at V and 10 bases at J, with 19 bases in the middle. The CDR3 DNA sequence: TGTGCCAGCAGCCCCTCCGGAAGCCCTTGGTCACCCCTCCACTTT. Its translation: CASSPSGSPWSPLHF.

This clonotype was detected many times. The chain carries TRBV3-1 and TRBJ1-1, with D tentatively TRBD1 (6 bases). The ends were cut back, 3 bases at V and 0 bases at J, with 11 bases in the middle. The CDR3 has 15 residues. Germline loops: CDR1 LGHDT, CDR2 YNNKEL (reference sequence). The CDR3 region is CASSQNPGVNTEAFF. The DNA for the CDR3 is TGTGCCAGCAGCCAGAACCCAGGGGTGAACACTGAAGCTTTCTTT.

This clonotype showed up just a few times. The CDR3 spells CSARIGLAATYNEQFF. The CDR3 DNA reads as TGCAGTGCTAGAATTGGACTAGCGGCTACCTACAATGAGCAGTTCTTC. The chain carries TRBV20-1 and TRBJ2-1, with 10 bases aligning to TRBD2. CDR1 is DFQATT and CDR2 is SNEGSKA in the germline V gene (reference sequence). V was clipped by 2 bases and J by 2 bases; unmatched bases: 6. The CDR3 runs 16 residues.

The chain has TRBV28 and TRBJ2-7, with D perhaps TRBD1 (6 bases). Germline values: CDR1 MDHEN, CDR2 SYDVKM. V gave up 6 bases and J gave up 2 bases, with 17 bases separating them. The CDR3 is 15 amino acids. CDR3 in amino acids: CASSLPRGQAYEQYF. The CDR3 DNA sequence: TGTGCCAGCAGCCTGCCACGGGGACAAGCCTACGAGCAGTACTTC. Looking up the rest from reference TRBV28 and TRBJ2-7 gives the full variable domain: DVKVTQSSRYLVKRTGEKVFLECVQDMDHENMFWYRQDPGLGLRLIYFSYDVKMKEKGDIPEGYSVSREKKERFSLILESASTNQTSMYLCASSLPRGQAYEQYFGPGTRLTVT.

This chain joins TRBV19 and TRBJ1-5; 7 bases fit TRBD1. The ends lost 6 bases at V and 3 bases at J; junction bases unmatched: 8. Germline V gene lookup returns CDR1 LNHDA and CDR2 SQIVND (reference sequence). The CDR3 loop spans 15 amino acids. The chain's CDR3 is CASRSDRADNQPQHF. The CDR3 DNA is TGTGCCAGTAGGTCCGACAGGGCCGACAATCAGCCCCAGCATTTT.

This clonotype was detected only a few times. V and J are TRBV6-1 and TRBJ2-7; TRBD1 is a possible D gene (6 bases). The CDR3 covers 12 residues. Trimming shortened V by 6 bases and J by 6 bases, and 12 bases separated the two germline ends. Germline assignment: CDR1 MNHNS and CDR2 SASEGT. DNA for the CDR3: TGTGCCAGCAGACAGGGAAGGAGCGAGCAGTACTTC. Translated, it gives CASRQGRSEQYF.

This clonotype showed up just a few times. This chain uses TRBV27 with TRBJ2-7; no firm D call. CDR1 MNHEY and CDR2 SMNVEV come from the germline V gene (reference sequence). This CDR3 has 14 residues. The germline V and J ends were trimmed by 5 bases and 0 bases, with 11 bases remaining between them. CDR3 coding DNA: TGTGCCAGCAGTACCCTAGGTAGCTCCTACGAGCAGTACTTC. This encodes CASSTLGSSYEQYF.

This chain connects TRBV28 to TRBJ1-4, with D uncertain. V lost 7 bases, J lost 5 bases, and 14 bases lay in between. Germline-derived CDR1 and CDR2 are MDHEN and SYDVKM. CDR3 length equals 14 residues. The CDR3 nucleotides read TGTGCCAGCACCAAGATGGCAGAAAATGAAAAACTGTTTTTT. As protein: CASTKMAENEKLFF.

In its sample, this clonotype was seen a few times. V usage is TRBV9 and J usage is TRBJ2-7; 8 bases line up with TRBD1. The CDR3 length is 14 residues. From germline, CDR1 is SGDLS and CDR2 YYNGEE. Trimming cost V 4 bases and J 3 bases; bases outside gene matches: 6. In DNA, the CDR3 is TGTGCCAGCAGCTTACAGGGGGGTCTCTACGAGCAGTACTTC. Translation gives CASSLQGGLYEQYF.

A few counts support this clonotype. The rearrangement uses TRBV4-1 and TRBJ1-2; D unresolved. Germline lookup yields CDR1 MGHRA and CDR2 YSYEKL. Deletions cut 0 bases from V and 3 bases from J, with 8 bases between. The CDR3 length is 14 residues. CDR3 sequence (DNA): TGCGCCAGCAGCCAAGAGTGGGTTCACTATGGCTACACCTTC. It specifies CASSQEWVHYGYTF.

This clonotype has only a few counts. The rearrangement joins TRBV4-1 to TRBJ2-7; 10 positions match TRBD2. The CDR3 is 18 amino acids. Germline assignment: CDR1 MGHRA and CDR2 YSYEKL. Trimming cost V 1 base and J 3 bases; bases outside gene matches: 12. The CDR3 DNA reads TGCGCCAGCAGCCAAGCTCCCTACACTAGCGGGATCAGCTACGAGCAGTACTTC. It is translated as CASSQAPYTSGISYEQYF.